The rows below give T cell receptor beta chains drawn from one sample of a study of blood T cell repertoires in COVID-19. Profiled with immunoSEQ multiplex PCR; TCRdb holds only in-frame clones, not every one. The sample consists of around 100,000 clones, around four fifths of them appearing once. The sequenced material came from peripheral blood. The source is a human donor in a cohort sampled during active COVID-19. Both conserved end residues are part of each CDR3. The D gene is left open where the match is weak. Clone size is given for some rows only: seen once, a few or many times, or a class if the clone is expanded.

TRBJ1-2 | TRBV19 | . | once | CASSGHDDPYGYTF | TGTGCCAGTAGTGGACATGATGACCCCTATGGCTACACCTTC
TRBJ1-1 | TRBV7-2 | . | . | CASSWLTENTEAFF | TGTGCCAGCAGCTGGCTTACAGAAAACACTGAAGCTTTCTTT
TRBJ2-1 | TRBV3-1/TRBV3-2 | TRBD1 | once | CASSQVTGGREQFF | TGTGCCAGCAGCCAAGTTACAGGGGGCCGGGAGCAGTTCTTC
TRBJ2-1 | TRBV5-1 | TRBD2 | . | CASSSAGGSYNEQFF | TGCGCCAGCAGTTCAGCGGGGGGCTCCTACAATGAGCAGTTCTTC
TRBJ2-7 | TRBV27 | . | once | CASSLPPGGPSYEQYF | TGTGCCAGCAGTTTACCTCCCGGGGGTCCCTCCTACGAGCAGTACTTC
TRBJ1-2 | TRBV7-9 | . | few | CASSYPLGGYTF | TGTGCCAGCAGCTACCCTCTAGGTGGCTACACCTTC
TRBJ2-7 | TRBV18 | . | . | CASSPQNEQYF | TGTGCCAGCTCCCCCCAAAACGAGCAGTACTTC
TRBJ1-2 | TRBV6-5 | TRBD1 | . | CASTLTGGAHGYTF | TGTGCCAGCACCTTGACAGGGGGAGCCCATGGCTACACCTTC
TRBJ2-2 | TRBV5-1 | . | once | CASSPGILTGELFF | TGCGCCAGCAGCCCGGGGATTCTCACCGGGGAGCTGTTTTTT
TRBJ1-2 | TRBV5-5 | TRBD1 | . | CASSWDRIRGYTF | TGTGCCAGCAGCTGGGACAGGATCCGCGGCTACACCTTC
TRBJ2-5 | TRBV10-3 | TRBD2 | . | CAISEGSGGTRETQYF | TGTGCCATCAGTGAGGGTAGCGGGGGGACGCGCGAGACCCAGTACTTC
TRBJ1-2 | TRBV27 | TRBD1 | . | CASSYRQGAGYTF | TGTGCCAGCAGCTATCGACAGGGGGCTGGCTACACCTTC
TRBJ2-7 | TRBV6-2/TRBV6-3 | . | . | CASSSLLAYEQYF | TGTGCCAGCAGTTCCCTCCTAGCGTACGAGCAGTACTTC
TRBJ1-6 | TRBV5-4 | . | . | CASSVGRSSYNSPLHF | TGTGCCAGCAGCGTGGGACGGAGCTCCTATAATTCACCCCTCCACTTT
TRBJ2-2 | TRBV7-7 | . | . | CASSSTPGELFF | TGTGCTAGCAGCTCAACACCCGGGGAGCTGTTTTTT
TRBJ1-1 | TRBV5-1 | TRBD1 | . | CASSLQGQGGTEAFF | TGCGCCAGCAGCCTTCAGGGACAGGGAGGCACTGAAGCTTTCTTT
TRBJ1-4 | TRBV7-8 | . | . | CASSFGGREKLFF | TGTGCCAGCAGCTTTGGGGGGAGGGAAAAACTGTTTTTT
TRBJ1-4 | TRBV29-1 | TRBD1 | . | CSVGPTGAEKLFF | TGCAGCGTTGGACCCACAGGGGCGGAAAAACTGTTTTTT
TRBJ2-1 | TRBV14 | TRBD2 | . | CASSQDKGRAGEQFF | TGTGCCAGCAGCCAAGATAAGGGGAGGGCCGGTGAGCAGTTCTTC
TRBJ2-6 | TRBV7-3 | . | once | CASSFRAGSGANVLTF | TGTGCCAGCAGCTTTAGGGCAGGGTCTGGGGCCAACGTCCTGACTTTC
TRBJ2-5 | TRBV5-1 | . | . | CASSLGSPAGETQYF | TGCGCCAGCAGCTTGGGTTCTCCGGCGGGAGAGACCCAGTACTTC
TRBJ2-6 | TRBV30 | TRBD1 | . | CAWSATWITGDGANVLTF | TGTGCCTGGAGTGCCACATGGATAACAGGGGACGGGGCCAACGTCCTGACTTTC
TRBJ2-5 | TRBV6-1 | TRBD2 | . | CASSEAPSGGTRRETQYF | TGTGCCAGCAGTGAAGCTCCCAGCGGGGGTACCCGCCGAGAGACCCAGTACTTC
TRBJ2-5 | TRBV5-8 | . | . | CASSLGAVQETQYF | TGTGCCAGCAGCTTGGGTGCGGTCCAAGAGACCCAGTACTTC
TRBJ1-5 | TRBV7-2 | TRBD1 | few | CASSPSGTGSNQPQHF | TGTGCCAGCAGCCCATCTGGGACAGGGAGCAATCAGCCCCAGCATTTT
TRBJ2-7 | TRBV5-5 | . | . | CASSLTVPSYEQYF | TGTGCCAGCAGCCTCACGGTTCCCTCCTACGAGCAGTACTTC
TRBJ1-1 | TRBV11-2 | . | . | CASTQGSWEEDTEAFF | TGTGCCAGCACCCAGGGGTCTTGGGAAGAGGACACTGAAGCTTTCTTT